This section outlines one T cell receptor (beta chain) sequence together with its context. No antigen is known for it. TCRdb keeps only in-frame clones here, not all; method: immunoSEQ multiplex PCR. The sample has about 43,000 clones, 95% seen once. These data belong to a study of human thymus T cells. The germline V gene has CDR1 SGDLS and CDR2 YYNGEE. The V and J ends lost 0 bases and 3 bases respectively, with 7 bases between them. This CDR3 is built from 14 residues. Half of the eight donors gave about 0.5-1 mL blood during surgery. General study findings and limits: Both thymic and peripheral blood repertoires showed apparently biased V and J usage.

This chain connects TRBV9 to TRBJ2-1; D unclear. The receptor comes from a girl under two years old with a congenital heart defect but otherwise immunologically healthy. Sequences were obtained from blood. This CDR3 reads CASSVVGRYNEQFF. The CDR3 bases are TGTGCCAGCAGCGTAGTAGGGCGCTACAATGAGCAGTTCTTC.